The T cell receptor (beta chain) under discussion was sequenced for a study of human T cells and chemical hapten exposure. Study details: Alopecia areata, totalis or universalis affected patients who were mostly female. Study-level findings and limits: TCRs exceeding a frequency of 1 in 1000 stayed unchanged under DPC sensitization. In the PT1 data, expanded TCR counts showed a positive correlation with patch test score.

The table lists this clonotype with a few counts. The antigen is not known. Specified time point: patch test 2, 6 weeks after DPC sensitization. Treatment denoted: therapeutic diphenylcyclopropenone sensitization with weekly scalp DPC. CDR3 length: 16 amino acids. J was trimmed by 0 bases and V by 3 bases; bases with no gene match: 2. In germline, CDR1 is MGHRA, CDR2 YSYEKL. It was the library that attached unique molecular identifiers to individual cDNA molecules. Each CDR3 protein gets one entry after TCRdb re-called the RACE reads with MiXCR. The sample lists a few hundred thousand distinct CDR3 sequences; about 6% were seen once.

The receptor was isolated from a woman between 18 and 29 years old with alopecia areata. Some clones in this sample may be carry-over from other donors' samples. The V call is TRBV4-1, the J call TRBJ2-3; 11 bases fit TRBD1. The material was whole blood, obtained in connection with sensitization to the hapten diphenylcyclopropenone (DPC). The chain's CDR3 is CASSQDRGLSTDTQYF. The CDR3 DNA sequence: TGCGCCAGCAGCCAGGACAGGGGGCTTAGCACAGATACGCAGTATTTT.